These 17 T cell receptor beta chains came from one sample sequenced in a study of tumor-infiltrating lymphocytes in primary liver carcinoma. Joint extraction of RNA and DNA used roughly 20-32 mg of bulk tissue that was unsorted. A constant-region primer served to make TCR beta cDNA from about 0.5 ug total RNA. ARM-PCR, slightly modified, supplied the TCR beta libraries through three nested multiplex PCR rounds. Rounds one and two of PCR, each of roughly 11 cycles, were primed with TRBV1-TRBV30 forward primers and a C-beta reverse primer. TCRdb passed the multiplex PCR reads through MiXCR, listing each CDR3 protein once. The sample shows 100,000 or so distinct CDR3 sequences, 69% of them seen only once. Sequenced material: liver tumor tissue from sampling region 5. The subset denotes: tumor region T5, tumor centre. Receptors originate from a woman aged 60 to 75 with primary liver carcinoma and hepatitis B virus infection.

As for this clonotype: A much larger clone differs by one base, so this may be a read error. The rearrangement uses TRBV6-1 and TRBJ2-3; TRBD1 is a possible D gene (5 bases). Germline CDR1 MNHNS, CDR2 SASEGT. This CDR3 spans 15 amino acids. The CDR3 region is CASSEYYSSTGTQYF. The CDR3 region has the DNA TGTGCCAGCAGTGAATACTACAGCAGCACAGGTACGCAGTATTTT.

V gene TRBV12-3 or TRBV12-4 combines with J gene TRBJ1-1, with TRBD1 identical over 7 bases. CDR3 length: 12 residues. The junction had 8 bases not matched to a gene; V was cut back by 5 bases and J by 11 bases. CDR3 bases: TGTGCCAGCAGTCGGTGCCTCAGGGGGGCTTTCTTT. Translation gives CASSRCLRGAFF.

The chain recombines TRBV20-1 with TRBJ1-2; D remains ambiguous. The CDR3 extends over 9 amino acids. The germline V and J ends were trimmed by 6 bases and 8 bases, with 7 bases remaining between them. Per the germline V gene, CDR1 is DFQATT and CDR2 is SNEGSKA (reference sequence). CDR3 in amino acids: CSASVGYTF. DNA for the CDR3: TGCAGTGCCTCAGTAGGCTACACCTTC.

To note about this clonotype: It may be a read error: a sequence one base away is much more abundant. This chain joins TRBV7-8 and TRBJ2-6; D tentatively fits TRBD1 or TRBD2 (5 bases each). V lost 1 base to trimming and J lost 2 bases, with 6 bases between them. Looked up from germline, CDR1 is SGHVS and CDR2 is FQNEAQ. This CDR3 has 15 residues. CDR3: CASSLVGAGANVLTF. The DNA of the CDR3 is TGTGCCAGCAGCTTAGTGGGGGCTGGGGCCAACGTCCTGACTTTC.

V usage is TRBV30 and J usage is TRBJ1-3; D perhaps matches TRBD1 (5 bases). This CDR3 spans 13 amino acids. Trimming pared 2 bases from V and 8 bases from J, leaving 13 bases between. CDR1 and CDR2 (germline): GTSNPN, SVGIG (reference sequence). The CDR3 reads CAWSFQGMDTIYF. CDR3 nucleotides: TGTGCCTGGAGTTTTCAGGGAATGGACACCATATATTTT.

Comment on this clonotype: A read error may explain this, as a much larger clone is one base away. The chain carries TRBV14 and TRBJ2-6, with D hard to call. This CDR3 comprises 19 residues. Trimming took off 3 bases at V and 0 bases at J, with 18 bases between the two ends. CDR1 SGHDN and CDR2 FVKESK come from the germline V gene. For the CDR3, the DNA is TGTGCCAGCAGCCATTCGCTCTACAAGCTCCTCTCTGGGGCCAACGTCCTGACTTTC. It specifies CASSHSLYKLLSGANVLTF.

This clonotype was seen once. A read error is likely, as this CDR3 ends without the conserved phenylalanine or tryptophan. The chain recombines TRBV11-2 with TRBJ2-6, with D unclear. CDR3 length: 15 amino acids. Germline CDR1 reads SGHAT; CDR2 reads FQNNGV. Here the CDR3 reads CATSATSSGANVLTL. The CDR3 DNA reads TGTGCCACCAGCGCGACGAGCTCTGGGGCCAACGTCCTGACTCTC.

This clonotype was counted at least ten times. The chain joins TRBV6-5 to TRBJ1-5; D is possibly TRBD1 (6 bases). Germline CDR1 and CDR2: MNHEY and SVGAGI. Trimming took off 6 bases at V and 4 bases at J, with 16 bases between the two ends. This CDR3 region has 15 residues. The CDR3 region is CASSLRGDGNQPQHF. The CDR3 nucleotides read TGTGCCAGCAGCCTTAGGGGGGACGGTAATCAGCCCCAGCATTTT.

For this clonotype: Mismatch with germline at one junction end may stem from a read error. This chain joins TRBV5-6 and TRBJ2-7; 8 bases are a match to TRBD1. From germline, CDR1 is SGHDT and CDR2 YYEEEE. This CDR3 is built from 12 residues. DNA of the CDR3: TGTGCCAGCAGCTGCAGGGGGCTACGAGCAGTATTC. This codes for CASSCRGLRAVF.

As regards this clonotype: Just one base apart from a much larger clone, this may be a read error. The chain is built from TRBV6-2 or TRBV6-3 and TRBJ2-5, with 8 nucleotides matching TRBD2. Looked up from germline, CDR1 is MNHEY and CDR2 is SVGEGT. The length of the CDR3 is 13 residues. DNA of the CDR3: TGTGCCGGCAGTAAGCGGGAGTGGGAGACCCAGTACTTC. Residues: CAGSKREWETQYF.

On this clonotype: A read error may account for a junction end that differs from germline. CDR3 sequence reads: CASCLATVLDGCTF. CDR3 nucleotides: TGTGCCAGCTGCTTAGCGACGGTTCTTGATGGTTGCACCTTC. The V and J genes are TRBV11-3 and TRBJ1-2; D gene uncertain. Germline V lookup: CDR1 SGHNT, CDR2 YENEEA. The CDR3 has 14 residues.

The J gene is TRBJ2-4, the V gene TRBV29-1; D is possibly TRBD1 or TRBD2 (5 bases each). The CDR3 length is 13 residues. V lost 3 bases, J lost 6 bases, and 12 bases lay in between. The germline V gene encodes CDR1 SQVTM and CDR2 ANQGSEA. The CDR3 spells CSVEYGARNIQYF. The CDR3 DNA follows: TGCAGCGTTGAGTACGGGGCCCGAAACATTCAGTACTTC.

Points on this clonotype: Compared with germline, one end of the junction differs, possibly owing to a read error. The chain uses TRBV24-1 and TRBJ2-1; a possible D gene is TRBD2 (5 bases). Germline CDR1 is KGHDR and CDR2 is SFDVKD. This CDR3 is 15 amino acids long. CDR3 DNA sequence: TGTGCCACCAGTCCTGACGCCCTCGGGGTCGGTGAGCATTTCTTC. Its protein is CATSPDALGVGEHFF.

The rearrangement joins TRBV29-1 to TRBJ2-1, with 8 bases that match TRBD2. This CDR3 has 13 amino acids. Germline V CDR1 and CDR2: SQVTM, ANQGSEA. V lost 3 bases, J lost 10 bases, and 8 bases stayed unmatched. The CDR3 reads CSVEWTSLWEQFF. The CDR3 DNA reads TGCAGCGTTGAGTGGACTAGCTTGTGGGAGCAGTTCTTC.

The genes are TRBV10-3 and TRBJ1-1; the D is unclear. The germline V gene encodes CDR1 ENHRY and CDR2 SYGVKD. The germline V and J ends were trimmed by 9 bases and 1 base, with 15 bases remaining between them. The CDR3 length is 14 residues. The CDR3: CAIGSADRNTEAFF. The DNA of the CDR3 is TGTGCCATAGGATCGGCTGACCGGAACACTGAAGCTTTCTTT.

The chain combines TRBV24-1 with TRBJ2-1; 13 nucleotides agree with TRBD2. Trimming at V came to 4 bases and at J to 7 bases, leaving 6 bases not matched to a gene. The CDR3 has 16 amino acids. CDR1 and CDR2 (germline): KGHDR, SFDVKD. The CDR3 coding sequence is TGTGCCACCAGTGACCTAGGACTAGCGGGAGAAAATGAGCAGTTCTTC. This translates into CATSDLGLAGENEQFF.

This clonotype showed up many times. The chain has TRBV5-1 and TRBJ2-1, with D possibly matching TRBD2 (6 bases). Trimming shortened V by 0 bases and J by 3 bases, and 13 bases separated the two germline ends. This CDR3 has 16 amino acids. Germline assignment: CDR1 SGHRS and CDR2 YFSETQ. CDR3 in amino acids: CASSLVGDWNYNEQFF. DNA of the CDR3: TGCGCCAGCAGCTTGGTTGGGGACTGGAACTACAATGAGCAGTTCTTC.